These 19 T cell receptor beta chains share one sample of origin, sequenced in a study of metastatic and nonmetastatic thyroid tumors. Before thyroid surgery, none of the patients had received any treatment. TCRdb reanalyzed the PCR reads with MiXCR. The top ten hold about an eighth of the sample, which has about 35,000 clones, roughly a sixth seen once. Sequencing was performed on blood. Receptors were obtained from a male donor with papillary thyroid cancer or a benign thyroid nodule (not recorded which). Some clones in this sample may be carry-over from other donors' samples.

This clone has just one count. Just one base apart from a much larger clone, this may be a read error. The chain combines TRBV20-1 with TRBJ2-3; D is perhaps TRBD2 (7 bases). The CDR3 has 18 amino acids. Trimming took off 6 bases at V and 1 base at J, with 26 bases between the two ends. From germline, CDR1 is DFQATT and CDR2 SNEGSKA (reference sequence). CDR3 nucleotide sequence: TGCAGTGCCCCCCCCATCGGGGGGTTCTGGGGGCGCACAGATACGCAGTATTTT. Residues: CSAPPIGGFWGRTDTQYF.

This clone was observed many times. V gene TRBV20-1 combines with J gene TRBJ1-5, with no clear D. The germline CDR1 and CDR2 sequences are DFQATT and SNEGSKA (reference sequence). The CDR3 extends over 13 amino acids. The V end was cut by 2 bases, the J end by 5 bases, with 10 bases between. CDR3 bases: TGCAGTGCTAGACCCGGCGAGCATCAGCCCCAGCATTTT. This encodes CSARPGEHQPQHF.

This clone is classed as medium-sized (0.01 to 0.1%). This sample also contains other DNA sequences that code for the same CDR3. The rearrangement joins TRBV12-3 or TRBV12-4 to TRBJ1-2; 10 nucleotides agree with TRBD1. The V gene end was trimmed by 4 bases and the J gene end by 7 bases; junction bases not matched to a gene: 3. The CDR3 runs 13 residues. CDR3 protein: CASSSRDRGGYTF. The CDR3 coding sequence is TGTGCCAGCAGTTCCCGGGACAGGGGTGGCTACACCTTC.

This clone was counted at least ten times. V is TRBV5-6 and J is TRBJ1-6; 8 nucleotides match TRBD1. V dropped 5 bases and J dropped 5; count of bases not matched to a gene: 6. The CDR3 runs to 15 residues. Looked up from germline, CDR1 is SGHDT and CDR2 is YYEEEE. The CDR3 DNA sequence: TGTGCCAGCAGGAGGACAGGGTCGAATAATTCACCCCTCCACTTT. It yields the protein CASRRTGSNNSPLHF.

The CDR3 sequence: CASSNRESQPQHF. CDR3 bases: TGTGCCAGTAGTAACAGGGAGAGTCAGCCCCAGCATTTT. V is TRBV19 and J is TRBJ1-5; D perhaps matches TRBD1 (6 bases). In germline, CDR1 is LNHDA, CDR2 SQIVND (reference sequence). This CDR3 spans 13 amino acids. Trimming took off 4 bases at V and 6 bases at J, with 10 bases between the two ends.

This clone was picked up many times. V usage is TRBV9 and J usage is TRBJ2-1; D possibly corresponds to TRBD1 (6 bases). Germline V gene lookup returns CDR1 SGDLS and CDR2 YYNGEE. This CDR3 contains 13 residues. V was pared by 8 bases and J by 7 bases, with 16 bases between. CDR3 in amino acids: CASMGALGNEQFF. CDR3 sequence (DNA): TGTGCCAGTATGGGGGCCTTGGGTAATGAGCAGTTCTTC.

This clone was detected ten times or more. This sequence joins TRBV6-1 and TRBJ1-4; 7 bases are shared with TRBD1. Germline lookup yields CDR1 MNHNS and CDR2 SASEGT. The CDR3 loop spans 15 amino acids. Unmatched junction bases numbered 2, after V lost 4 bases and J lost 0 bases. Here the CDR3 reads CASSGDRATNEKLFF. CDR3 coding DNA: TGTGCCAGCAGTGGTGACAGGGCAACTAATGAAAAACTGTTTTTT.

The chain uses TRBV19 and TRBJ2-2, with D perhaps TRBD2 (7 bases). Trimming stripped 7 bases from V and 9 bases from J, with 24 bases between. Germline CDR1 LNHDA, CDR2 SQIVND (reference sequence). This CDR3 comprises 16 residues. The CDR3, as DNA: TGTGCCAGTACTGAACTAGGGGGAGGGAGGGACCGGGAGCTGTTTTTT. Its protein product is CASTELGGGRDRELFF.

This clone has only a few counts. V gene TRBV12-3 or TRBV12-4 combines with J gene TRBJ2-3, with 12 bases fitting TRBD2. J was trimmed by 6 bases and V by 10 bases; bases with no gene match: 8. The CDR3 length is 14 residues. CDR3 residues: CATQETSGSDTQYF. CDR3 DNA: TGTGCCACCCAAGAGACTAGCGGGAGCGATACGCAGTATTTT.

This clone is medium-sized (0.01 to 0.1%) within its sample. This chain uses TRBV12-3 or TRBV12-4 with TRBJ1-2, with TRBD1 identical over 8 bases. The CDR3 loop spans 14 amino acids. The V gene end was trimmed by 5 bases and the J gene end by 4 bases; junction bases not matched to a gene: 6. The DNA of the CDR3 is TGTGCCAGCAGTCCCGGACAGGGAGGCTATGGCTACACCTTC. Translated: CASSPGQGGYGYTF.

This clone showed up many times. The CDR3 spells CASSQGAVNTEAFF. The CDR3 DNA follows: TGCGCCAGCAGCCAAGGGGCTGTTAACACTGAAGCTTTCTTT. The rearrangement joins TRBV4-1 to TRBJ1-1; D is uncertain. Trimming stripped 1 base from V and 2 bases from J, with 8 bases between. CDR1 and CDR2 from the germline V gene are MGHRA and YSYEKL. CDR3 length: 14 amino acids.

In its sample, this clone was seen many times. The V gene is TRBV6-7, the J gene TRBJ1-4; D remains ambiguous. TRBV6-7 is given ORF status, its function remaining uncertain. CDR3 length: 13 residues. V shed 7 bases and J shed 0 bases, with 6 bases lying between them. The CDR3, as DNA: TGTGCCAGCAACAGTGCAACTAATGAAAAACTGTTTTTT. It translates to CASNSATNEKLFF.

This clone was found a few times. The chain carries TRBV28 and TRBJ2-7; possibly TRBD2 for D (6 bases). Germline V CDR1 and CDR2: MDHEN, SYDVKM. This CDR3 region has 16 residues. Trimming removed 5 bases at V and 1 base at J, with 18 bases between. The DNA for the CDR3 is TGTGCCAGCAGTATCCTGGGGGACTCGAGGTCCTACGAGCAGTACTTC. Translated: CASSILGDSRSYEQYF. The full variable domain, completed using reference TRBV28 and TRBJ2-7, is DVKVTQSSRYLVKRTGEKVFLECVQDMDHENMFWYRQDPGLGLRLIYFSYDVKMKEKGDIPEGYSVSREKKERFSLILESASTNQTSMYLCASSILGDSRSYEQYFGPGTRLTVT.

This clone came up many times. The chain combines TRBV19 with TRBJ2-3; no clear D gene. Germline V CDR1 and CDR2: LNHDA, SQIVND (reference sequence). This CDR3 region has 13 residues. V lost 4 bases and J lost 5, with 10 bases in between. As DNA, the CDR3 is TGTGCCAGTAGTAACCGATACAGAGATACGCAGTATTTT. Translating gives CASSNRYRDTQYF.

This clone showed up many times. V is TRBV12-3 or TRBV12-4 and J is TRBJ2-2, with unresolved D. V lost 5 bases to trimming and J lost 1 base, with 5 bases between them. CDR3 size: 13 residues. CDR3 nucleotide sequence: TGTGCCAGCAGTCCTTGGAACACCGGGGAGCTGTTTTTT. Encoded protein: CASSPWNTGELFF.

This chain connects TRBV7-3 to TRBJ2-2; maybe TRBD1 (6 bases). The germline gives CDR1 SGHTA, CDR2 FQGTGA. The ends were cut back, 1 base at V and 5 bases at J, with 20 bases in the middle. This CDR3 is built from 18 residues. CDR3 coding DNA: TGTGCCAGCAGCTTAAATGCCTGGACAGTGGTAGGGACCGGGGAGCTGTTTTTT. This codes for CASSLNAWTVVGTGELFF.

In its sample, this clone is medium-sized. V and J are TRBV6-2 or TRBV6-3 and TRBJ2-6; no clear D. Germline V gene lookup returns CDR1 MNHEY and CDR2 SVGEGT. V shed 4 bases and J shed 3 bases, with 13 bases lying between them. This CDR3 spans 16 amino acids. Here the CDR3 reads CASSSLTDGGANVLTF. CDR3 DNA sequence: TGTGCCAGCAGTTCCCTGACCGACGGTGGGGCCAACGTCCTGACTTTC.

This clone showed up many times. The sample has other DNA sequences that encode this CDR3 too. The chain combines TRBV18 with TRBJ1-1; TRBD1 matches 8 bases. The V gene end was trimmed by 3 bases and the J gene end by 0 bases; junction bases not matched to a gene: 6. CDR3 length equals 16 residues. Per the germline V gene, CDR1 is KGHSH and CDR2 is LQKENI. The CDR3 DNA reads as TGTGCCAGCTCACCGGGACAGGCTAATATGAACACTGAAGCTTTCTTT. This gives the protein CASSPGQANMNTEAFF.

Points on this clone: A much bigger clone sits one base away, suggesting this may be a read error. The chain recombines TRBV18 with TRBJ2-7, with 7 bases that match TRBD1. This CDR3 has 16 amino acids. Germline CDR1 and CDR2: KGHSH and LQKENI. DNA of the CDR3: TGTGCCAGCTCATCAGAAGCCGGGACAGTTTCCTACGGGCAGTACTTC. The encoded protein is CASSSEAGTVSYGQYF.